These 7 T cell receptor beta chains came from one sample sequenced in a study of OX40 agonist ivuxolimab in advanced cancers. Using immunoSEQ multiplex PCR, the repertoire was profiled, and TCRdb retains in-frame clones only, with some absent. The sample includes just over 90,000 clones, 90% to 95% of them seen just once. Sequenced here: CD4+ or CD8+ T cells sorted from blood, sampled in a trial of the OX40 agonist ivuxolimab. Every receptor here comes from an adult with an advanced solid tumor such as melanoma, head and neck, liver or kidney cancer.

This chain links TRBV27 with TRBJ2-1; D is possibly TRBD2 (5 bases). This CDR3 is 14 amino acids long. V was clipped by 2 bases and J by 4 bases, with 9 bases between them. Germline V gene sequence: CDR1 MNHEY, CDR2 SMNVEV (reference sequence). This CDR3 reads CASSLGLYYNEQFF. In DNA, the CDR3 is TGTGCCAGCAGTTTAGGACTTTATTACAATGAGCAGTTCTTC.

The chain links TRBV5-6 to TRBJ2-7, with TRBD2 identical over 15 bases. Germline assignment: CDR1 SGHDT and CDR2 YYEEEE. With 4 bases clipped from V and 4 bases from J, the junction kept 12 bases outside the gene matches. The CDR3 is 18 residues long. The CDR3 here is CASSESGPGLAGGYEQYF. CDR3 bases: TGTGCCAGCAGCGAATCGGGACCTGGACTAGCGGGAGGGTACGAGCAGTACTTC.

This chain links TRBV6-6 with TRBJ1-4; 12 bases line up with TRBD1. The CDR3 sequence is 15 residues long. Trimming removed 6 bases from V and 10 bases from J; junction bases left unmatched: 9. The germline V gene has CDR1 MNHNY and CDR2 SVGAGI (reference sequence). The CDR3 reads CASSPGTGGTVKLFF. The CDR3 DNA follows: TGTGCCAGCAGCCCCGGGACAGGGGGCACAGTAAAACTGTTTTTT.

This clone occurred once. This chain uses TRBV10-3 with TRBJ1-3, with D possibly matching TRBD1 (5 bases). CDR3 length: 16 residues. The germline gives CDR1 ENHRY, CDR2 SYGVKD. Trimming pared 7 bases from V and 1 base from J, leaving 17 bases between. The CDR3 DNA reads as TGTGCCATCAACTCGCCGGGACCGTCGTCTGGAAACACCATATATTTT. Protein product: CAINSPGPSSGNTIYF.

The J gene is TRBJ1-4, the V gene TRBV5-6; D is unresolved. Germline V gene sequence: CDR1 SGHDT, CDR2 YYEEEE. V lost 1 base and J 4 bases, leaving 17 bases between the germline ends. The CDR3 totals 17 residues. Here the CDR3 reads CASSLRFPVLFNEKLFF. For the CDR3, the DNA is TGTGCCAGCAGCTTGCGTTTCCCTGTCTTATTTAATGAAAAACTGTTTTTT.

The sample holds a few counts of this clone. V and J are TRBV7-9 and TRBJ2-7; D possibly corresponds to TRBD2 (6 bases). Germline CDR1 SEHNR, CDR2 FQNEAQ (reference sequence). V lost 5 bases, J lost 5 bases, and 10 bases lay in between. The CDR3 sequence is 12 residues long. The CDR3 spells CASSPPSDEQYF. The DNA of the CDR3 is TGTGCCAGCAGCCCACCTAGCGACGAGCAGTACTTC.

This chain joins TRBV29-1 and TRBJ2-2; a possible D gene is TRBD2 (6 bases). This CDR3 has 11 residues. CDR1 is SQVTM, CDR2 ANQGSEA, per germline. Trimming stripped 7 bases from V and 7 bases from J, with 10 bases between. CDR3 sequence: CSAGEDGELFF. The CDR3 coding sequence is TGCAGCGCGGGGGAGGACGGGGAGCTGTTTTTT.